The 14 T cell receptor beta chains listed next were all sequenced from one sample in a study of T cell responses to AZD1222 COVID-19 vaccine. Here immunoSEQ multiplex PCR was the method, and the copy in TCRdb shows in-frame clones only, minus some. The sample carries 90,000 to 150,000 clones, around nine tenths recorded once. Sample: peripheral blood, taken 28 days after the second AZD1222 dose. Receptors were obtained from an adult who received the AZD1222 COVID-19 vaccine.

The chain employs TRBV9 and TRBJ2-1; D is tentatively TRBD1 or TRBD2 (6 bases each). The CDR3 has 15 residues. The V and J ends lost 2 bases and 7 bases respectively, with 16 bases between them. CDR1 is SGDLS, CDR2 YYNGEE, per germline. CDR3 coding DNA: TGTGCCAGCAGCGTTGGCAGGGGAGGTGATAATGAGCAGTTCTTC. This codes for CASSVGRGGDNEQFF. The whole variable domain, remainder taken from reference TRBV9 and TRBJ2-1, is DSGVTQTPKHLITATGQRVTLRCSPRSGDLSVYWYQQSLDQGLQFLIQYYNGEERAKGNILERFSAQQFPDLHSELNLSSLELGDSALYFCASSVGRGGDNEQFFGPGTRLTVL.

The gene calls are TRBV12-3 or TRBV12-4 and TRBJ1-6; no definite D call. V was pared by 3 bases and J by 13 bases, with 10 bases between. CDR3 length: 12 amino acids. CDR3 sequence (DNA): TGTGCCAGCAGTTTGATGGGGAATCCCCTCCACTTT. Translated: CASSLMGNPLHF.

V usage is TRBV4-2 and J usage is TRBJ1-6, with D uncertain. Trimming pared 4 bases from V and 7 bases from J, leaving 11 bases between. Germline V lookup: CDR1 LGHNA, CDR2 YNFKEQ. The CDR3 totals 14 residues. CDR3 bases: TGTGCCAGCAGCCTGGACGGCCGGAATTCACCCCTCCACTTT. This gives the protein CASSLDGRNSPLHF.

In its sample, this clone was seen once. The chain combines TRBV29-1 with TRBJ2-5; TRBD2 matches 8 bases. J gave up 5 bases and V 4 bases, and 15 bases lay outside the gene matches. Germline CDR1 reads SQVTM; CDR2 reads ANQGSEA. This CDR3 is 16 amino acids long. CDR3 residues: CSVVFLSGGPKETQYF. CDR3 in DNA: TGCAGCGTTGTTTTCCTGTCGGGGGGGCCCAAGGAGACCCAGTACTTC.

J is TRBJ2-1 and V is TRBV6-4; TRBD2 agrees at 13 bases. Germline-derived CDR1 and CDR2 are MRHNA and SNTAGT. The CDR3 loop spans 16 amino acids. The V gene end was trimmed by 5 bases and the J gene end by 8 bases; junction bases not matched to a gene: 9. CDR3 in DNA: TGTGCCAGCAGTCAATTTGGGACTAGCGGGGATGATGAGCAGTTCTTC. Translation gives CASSQFGTSGDDEQFF.

The rearrangement uses TRBV5-1 and TRBJ1-4; D is possibly TRBD1 (5 bases). Per germline, CDR1 SGHRS and CDR2 YFSETQ. This CDR3 spans 15 amino acids. The germline V and J ends were trimmed by 0 bases and 7 bases, with 13 bases remaining between them. Here the CDR3 reads CASSLVRGSGEKLFF. For the CDR3, the DNA is TGCGCCAGCAGCTTGGTGCGGGGGTCAGGTGAAAAACTGTTTTTT.

V usage is TRBV5-1 and J usage is TRBJ1-2; weak D call: TRBD1 (6 bases). The germline V gene has CDR1 SGHRS and CDR2 YFSETQ. The CDR3 extends over 15 amino acids. The ends were cut back, 0 bases at V and 3 bases at J, with 12 bases in the middle. As DNA, the CDR3 is TGCGCCAGCAGCTTGGCAACCAGGGGAGACTATGGCTACACCTTC. Protein product: CASSLATRGDYGYTF.

This chain connects TRBV6-2 or TRBV6-3 to TRBJ2-5, with D possibly matching TRBD2 (5 bases). The V end was cut by 4 bases, the J end by 7 bases, with 7 bases between. In germline, CDR1 is MNHEY, CDR2 SVGEGT. The CDR3 length is 11 residues. The CDR3 DNA reads as TGTGCCAGCAGTTCTCGGGGGACCCAGTACTTC. This codes for CASSSRGTQYF.

This sequence joins TRBV19 and TRBJ1-4; a weak D match, TRBD1 (6 bases). This CDR3 region has 16 residues. V shed 7 bases and J shed 3 bases, with 18 bases lying between them. Germline V gene sequence: CDR1 LNHDA, CDR2 SQIVND (reference sequence). CDR3 sequence: CASIRGGTRANEKLFF. The CDR3 DNA follows: TGTGCCAGTATCAGGGGAGGAACTCGGGCTAATGAAAAACTGTTTTTT.

This chain links TRBV15 with TRBJ1-2; unclear D gene. Trimming cost V 0 bases and J 6 bases, with 5 bases left between them. This CDR3 comprises 12 residues. From germline, CDR1 is LNHNV and CDR2 YYDKDF (reference sequence). The CDR3 DNA follows: TGTGCCACCAGCAGAGATGATAATGGCTACACCTTC. Translated: CATSRDDNGYTF.

The chain joins TRBV10-3 to TRBJ2-5; TRBD2 might be the D (6 bases). V was shortened by 4 bases and J by 5 bases, with 11 bases between the two germline ends. This CDR3 spans 13 amino acids. The germline V gene has CDR1 ENHRY and CDR2 SYGVKD. The DNA of the CDR3 is TGTGCCATCAGTGTTGGGGGAGGCGAGACCCAGTACTTC. Translating gives CAISVGGGETQYF.

The rearrangement links TRBV2 to TRBJ2-7; TRBD2 is a possible D gene (5 bases). Germline V gene lookup returns CDR1 SNHLY and CDR2 FYNNEI. The V end lost 1 base, the J end lost 7 bases, and 8 bases lay between the germline ends. CDR3 size: 12 residues. CDR3 sequence: CASSEDRGEQYF. The CDR3 DNA follows: TGTGCCAGCAGTGAAGACCGGGGTGAGCAGTACTTC.

V usage is TRBV7-8 and J usage is TRBJ2-2; either TRBD1 or TRBD2 may fit D (6 bases each). This CDR3 has 17 residues. CDR1 and CDR2 from the germline V gene are SGHVS and FQNEAQ. Trimming stripped 1 base from V and 2 bases from J, with 14 bases between. CDR3 amino acids: CASSLVQGGVNTGELFF. The CDR3 bases are TGTGCCAGCAGCTTAGTACAGGGAGGAGTAAACACCGGGGAGCTGTTTTTT.

The chain uses TRBV9 and TRBJ2-3, with 10 bases matching TRBD2. The CDR3 is 16 amino acids. In germline, CDR1 is SGDLS, CDR2 YYNGEE. J was trimmed by 0 bases and V by 1 base; bases with no gene match: 2. CDR3: CASSVLAGASTDTQYF. In nucleotides, the CDR3 is TGTGCCAGCAGCGTACTAGCGGGAGCTAGCACAGATACGCAGTATTTT.